The T cell receptor beta chain under discussion was sequenced for a study of blood T cell repertoires in COVID-19. About the research overall: The samples span acute and convalescent COVID-19 from the United States, Italy and Spain.

In the authors' methods: Amplified reference gene primers provided the basis for estimating nucleated cell counts. TCRdb keeps only in-frame clones here, not all; method: immunoSEQ multiplex PCR. V, J and clone size were drawn from that table, and D and trimming were deduced from the DNA. Of about 440,000 clones in the sample, 88% were seen once. Per the germline V gene, CDR1 is SEHNR and CDR2 is FQNEAQ (reference sequence). The CDR3 runs 16 residues. The trim removed 8 bases at V and 3 bases at J, leaving 13 bases unmatched. Sample: peripheral blood. This chain connects TRBV7-9 to TRBJ2-1, with 7 positions matching TRBD1. This TCR came from a woman aged 45-65 years with COVID-19, enrolled during active disease. The CDR3: CASPYPPGQNYNEQFF. Here the CDR3 DNA reads TGTGCCAGCCCCTATCCCCCGGGACAGAACTACAATGAGCAGTTCTTC.